The 26 T cell receptor beta chains presented below share a single source sample, sequenced in a study of CD8+CD57+ T cells in acquired aplastic anemia. Profiling that covered TCR beta VDJ and CDR3 relied on genomic DNA as its template. TCRdb fed the reads into MiXCR, producing one record per CDR3 protein. The sample holds around 33,000 distinct CDR3 sequences, under 80% seen once. Sequenced input: sorted CD4+, CD8+, or CD8+CD57+ T cells (not recorded which) from PBMCs. The receptors originated from a human donor in good health, serving as a control.

V is TRBV12-3 or TRBV12-4 and J is TRBJ1-2, with D unclear. Trimming pared 6 bases from V and 4 bases from J, leaving 12 bases between. The CDR3 length is 13 residues. The CDR3 DNA reads as TGTGCCAGCAGCCGTGACAAATTCTATGGCTACACCTTC. Its translation: CASSRDKFYGYTF.

The genes are TRBV4-1 and TRBJ1-5; tentative D call: TRBD1 (6 bases). This CDR3 has 15 amino acids. Germline-derived CDR1 and CDR2 are MGHRA and YSYEKL. V lost 2 bases, J lost 7 bases, and 15 bases lay in between. The CDR3 sequence is CASSQFTGWEQPQHF. CDR3 nucleotide sequence: TGCGCCAGCAGCCAATTTACAGGGTGGGAGCAGCCCCAGCATTTT.

This chain links TRBV9 with TRBJ1-3; maybe TRBD1 (5 bases). V dropped 1 base and J dropped 7 bases, with 6 bases sitting between them. This CDR3 has 12 amino acids. Germline-derived CDR1 and CDR2 are SGDLS and YYNGEE. CDR3 bases: TGTGCCAGCAGCGTACGGGACAACACCATATATTTT. Amino acid sequence: CASSVRDNTIYF.

The chain links TRBV7-9 to TRBJ2-1; 7 bases match TRBD1. The germline gives CDR1 SEHNR, CDR2 FQNEAQ (reference sequence). With 5 bases clipped from V and 8 bases from J, the junction kept 6 bases outside the gene matches. This CDR3 has 13 amino acids. The CDR3 DNA reads as TGTGCCAGCAGCAGACAGGGCGAGGATGAGCAGTTCTTC. Residues: CASSRQGEDEQFF.

This clonotype occurred once. The chain is built from TRBV4-3 and TRBJ1-1; no clear D gene. V lost 0 bases and J lost 4, with 9 bases in between. The CDR3 is 14 amino acids. Germline V gene sequence: CDR1 LGHNA, CDR2 YSLEER. The CDR3, as DNA: TGCGCCAGCAGCCAAGATCCGCGGGGCACTGAAGCTTTCTTT. This encodes CASSQDPRGTEAFF.

There are a few counts of this clonotype. The chain links TRBV2 to TRBJ1-2, with D tentatively TRBD1 (5 bases). Trimming left V 6 bases short and J 0 bases short, with 23 bases between. There are 18 residues in the CDR3. The germline V gene encodes CDR1 SNHLY and CDR2 FYNNEI. CDR3 loop: CASRGCPGRALANYGYTF. DNA of the CDR3: TGTGCCAGCAGAGGCTGCCCGGGCAGGGCCCTAGCTAACTATGGCTACACCTTC.

This clonotype has a handful of counts. V is TRBV7-2 and J is TRBJ1-4, with D maybe TRBD1 (6 bases). The CDR3 loop spans 13 amino acids. Germline CDR1 SGHTA, CDR2 FQGNSA. V was shortened by 0 bases and J by 8 bases, with 7 bases between the two germline ends. CDR3 in amino acids: CASSLARGEKLFF. In nucleotides, the CDR3 is TGTGCCAGCAGCTTAGCAAGGGGGGAAAAACTGTTTTTT.

This clonotype was seen once. The chain has TRBV19 and TRBJ2-7; 7 bases match TRBD2. V lost 6 bases, J lost 2 bases, and 4 bases stayed unmatched. This CDR3 has 13 residues. Germline CDR1 LNHDA, CDR2 SQIVND (reference sequence). The CDR3 DNA is TGTGCCAGTAGCCCGGGACTAACCTACGAGCAGTACTTC. Protein sequence: CASSPGLTYEQYF.

This sequence joins TRBV6-2 or TRBV6-3 and TRBJ2-7; TRBD2 matches at 10 bases. The CDR3 is 15 amino acids. Germline CDR1 reads MNHEY; CDR2 reads SVGEGT. V shed 2 bases and J 4 bases; nucleotides not matched to a gene: 5. This CDR3 reads CASSYPTSGPYEQYF. The CDR3 nucleotides are TGTGCCAGCAGTTACCCGACTAGCGGGCCATACGAGCAGTACTTC.

This clonotype was seen once. At one end, the junction sequence differs from germline, possibly due to a read error. The chain links TRBV19 to TRBJ2-3; maybe TRBD2 (5 bases). CDR1 and CDR2 (germline): LNHDA, SQIVND (reference sequence). This CDR3 is 14 amino acids long. The chain's CDR3 is CASSIGLLTDTQCF. The CDR3 bases are TGTGCCAGTAGTATAGGACTACTCACAGATACGCAGTGTTTT.

The rearrangement joins TRBV7-2 to TRBJ2-7; 7 nucleotides match TRBD1. CDR3 size: 13 residues. The V segment lost 7 bases and the J segment 3 bases; nucleotides outside the gene matches: 6. From germline, CDR1 is SGHTA and CDR2 FQGNSA. CDR3 protein: CASIGTAIYEQYF. The DNA of the CDR3 is TGTGCCAGCATTGGGACAGCCATCTACGAGCAGTACTTC.

This clonotype was picked up a small number of times. J is TRBJ2-7 and V is TRBV2; 9 nucleotides align to TRBD1. V dropped 1 base and J dropped 4; count of bases not matched to a gene: 5. The CDR3 runs to 15 residues. CDR1 and CDR2 from the germline V gene are SNHLY and FYNNEI. The CDR3 nucleotides read TGTGCCAGCAGTGAAGACAGGGGGCTTGAATACGAGCAGTACTTC. Its translation: CASSEDRGLEYEQYF.

V and J are TRBV29-1 and TRBJ1-1; TRBD1 matches 10 bases. J lost 3 bases, V lost 7 bases, and 5 bases had no gene match. Germline V gene data show CDR1 as SQVTM and CDR2 as ANQGSEA. The CDR3 spans 13 residues. The CDR3 sequence: CSARTGGDTEAFF. The DNA of the CDR3 is TGCAGCGCACGGACAGGGGGAGACACTGAAGCTTTCTTT.

This chain uses TRBV9 with TRBJ2-2, with D perhaps TRBD2 (5 bases). Germline V CDR1 and CDR2: SGDLS, YYNGEE. The V end lost 0 bases, the J end lost 6 bases, and 9 bases lay between the germline ends. The length of the CDR3 is 14 residues. CDR3 region: CASSVGRAPGELFF. The CDR3 DNA reads TGTGCCAGCAGCGTAGGGCGGGCGCCCGGGGAGCTGTTTTTT.

This chain links TRBV7-9 with TRBJ2-7; a weak D match, TRBD1 (6 bases). The CDR3 is made up of 16 amino acids. Per germline, CDR1 SEHNR and CDR2 FQNEAQ (reference sequence). V dropped 2 bases and J dropped 1 base, with 15 bases sitting between them. CDR3 sequence: CASSLILGQGSYEQYV. The CDR3 bases are TGTGCCAGCAGCTTAATTCTCGGTCAGGGGTCCTACGAGCAGTACGTC.

The chain couples TRBV15 to TRBJ1-3; D gene unclear. V dropped 0 bases and J dropped 0 bases, with 9 bases sitting between them. Germline values: CDR1 LNHNV, CDR2 YYDKDF (reference sequence). The CDR3 consists of 16 residues. This chain's CDR3 is CATSRDNPNSGNTIYF. For the CDR3, the DNA is TGTGCCACCAGCAGAGATAACCCCAACTCTGGAAACACCATATATTTT.

The count of this clonotype is one. J is TRBJ1-1 and V is TRBV15, with 7 bases aligning to TRBD1. Germline CDR1 LNHNV, CDR2 YYDKDF (reference sequence). The V and J ends lost 1 base and 4 bases, in that order; junction bases with no gene match: 6. The CDR3 totals 15 residues. The DNA of the CDR3 is TGTGCCACCAGCAGAGGCCGACAGGGTTCCACTGAAGCTTTCTTT. This codes for CATSRGRQGSTEAFF.

The chain links TRBV4-2 to TRBJ1-2; 9 positions agree with TRBD1. Germline V gives CDR1 LGHNA, CDR2 YNFKEQ. This CDR3 spans 20 amino acids. Trimming removed 3 bases from V and 3 bases from J; junction bases left unmatched: 20. The CDR3 DNA reads TGTGCCAGCAGCCACACAGGGGGCGGCACTCGGGTCCTAGTTGACTATGGCTACACCTTC. Its translation: CASSHTGGGTRVLVDYGYTF.

V and J are TRBV20-1 and TRBJ2-3; TRBD2 agrees at 12 bases. Germline-derived CDR1 and CDR2 are DFQATT and SNEGSKA (reference sequence). The ends lost 6 bases at V and 6 bases at J; junction bases unmatched: 22. This CDR3 has 19 residues. The DNA for the CDR3 is TGCAGTGCCCTCCCTAGCGGGGGGGCAAGCGGGGGGCCGTGGGATACGCAGTATTTT. It translates to CSALPSGGASGGPWDTQYF.

V gene TRBV12-3 or TRBV12-4 combines with J gene TRBJ1-6, with a possible D match to TRBD1 (6 bases). V gave up 5 bases and J gave up 14 bases, with 22 bases separating them. CDR3 length: 15 amino acids. Written as DNA, the CDR3 is TGTGCCAGCAGTGGGACGGGGACAATAATTCTGGCCCTCCACTTT. Its translation is CASSGTGTIILALHF.

The rearrangement uses TRBV2 and TRBJ1-2; D remains unclear. Per the germline V gene, CDR1 is SNHLY and CDR2 is FYNNEI. This CDR3 has 13 amino acids. V was clipped by 3 bases and J by 1 base, with 6 bases between them. CDR3 residues: CASSDQDNYGYTF. In DNA form, the CDR3 reads TGTGCCAGCAGTGATCAGGATAACTATGGCTACACCTTC.

Of note for this clonotype: Mismatch with germline at one junction end may stem from a read error. V and J are TRBV10-3 and TRBJ2-2; D uncertain. The CDR3 loop spans 15 amino acids. CDR1 is ENHRY and CDR2 is SYGVKD in the germline V gene. CDR3 sequence reads: CATSDPLRNTGELFF. DNA for the CDR3: TGTGCCACCAGTGATCCACTCAGGAACACCGGGGAGCTGTTTTTT.

The chain is built from TRBV2 and TRBJ1-2; 9 nucleotides align to TRBD1. Looked up from germline, CDR1 is SNHLY and CDR2 is FYNNEI. V lost 6 bases to trimming and J lost 7 bases; unmatched junction nucleotides: 12. This CDR3 is built from 15 residues. The CDR3 loop reads CASSAPGQGSSGYTF. DNA of the CDR3: TGTGCCAGCAGCGCCCCGGGACAGGGAAGTAGTGGCTACACCTTC.

This clonotype was detected only a few times. V usage is TRBV20-1 and J usage is TRBJ2-1, with TRBD2 matching over 8 bases. The V gene's germline CDR1 is DFQATT and CDR2 SNEGSKA (reference sequence). There are 15 residues in the CDR3. Trimming removed 1 base from V and 3 bases from J; junction bases left unmatched: 5. CDR3 residues: CSARVAGLDYNEQFF. DNA of the CDR3: TGCAGTGCTAGAGTGGCGGGACTAGACTACAATGAGCAGTTCTTC.

A single count supports this clonotype. Germline is not matched at one junction end, which may reflect a read error. CDR3 region: CASSIDNQSNRPQHF. The CDR3 DNA reads as TGTGCCAGTAGTATAGATAACCAGAGCAATCGGCCCCAGCATTTT. This chain links TRBV19 with TRBJ1-5, with D hard to call. The CDR3 is 15 amino acids. Germline V lookup: CDR1 LNHDA, CDR2 SQIVND (reference sequence).

In its sample, this clonotype was seen once. J is TRBJ1-2 and V is TRBV7-7, with 12 bases that match TRBD1. The length of the CDR3 is 16 residues. Trimming removed 4 bases from V and 6 bases from J; junction bases left unmatched: 9. The germline V gene has CDR1 SSHAT and CDR2 FNYEAQ (reference sequence). CDR3 residues: CASSSSGTGGRDGYTF. CDR3 sequence (DNA): TGTGCCAGCAGCTCATCCGGGACAGGGGGCAGGGATGGCTACACCTTC.